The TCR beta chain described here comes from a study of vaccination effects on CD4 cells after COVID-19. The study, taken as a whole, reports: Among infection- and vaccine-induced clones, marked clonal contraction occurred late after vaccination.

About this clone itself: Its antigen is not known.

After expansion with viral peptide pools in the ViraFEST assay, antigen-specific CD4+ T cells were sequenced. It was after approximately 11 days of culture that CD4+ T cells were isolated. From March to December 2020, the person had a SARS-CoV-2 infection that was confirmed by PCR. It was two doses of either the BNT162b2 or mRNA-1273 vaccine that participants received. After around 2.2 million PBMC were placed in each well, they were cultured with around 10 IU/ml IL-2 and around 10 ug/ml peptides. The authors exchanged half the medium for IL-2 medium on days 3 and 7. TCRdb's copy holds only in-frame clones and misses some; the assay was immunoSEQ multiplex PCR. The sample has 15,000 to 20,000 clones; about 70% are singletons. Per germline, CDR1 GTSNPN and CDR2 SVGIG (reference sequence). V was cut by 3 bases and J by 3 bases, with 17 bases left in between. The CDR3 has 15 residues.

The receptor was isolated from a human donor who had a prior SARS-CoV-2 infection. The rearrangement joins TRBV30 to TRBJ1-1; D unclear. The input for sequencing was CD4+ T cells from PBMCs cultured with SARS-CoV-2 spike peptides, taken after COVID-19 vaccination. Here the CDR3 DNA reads TGTGCCTGGAGACCCCAACTAAAAGGCGACACTGAAGCTTTCTTT. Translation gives CAWRPQLKGDTEAFF.